This TCR beta chain was profiled in a study of CD8+CD57+ T cells in acquired aplastic anemia. Study summary: When averaged, DNA from sorted CD4+ and CD8+ cells came to around 3 ug.

The study's findings and limits: Overlap between patients and controls comprised just under 30 CD8+ CDR3 sequences.

Genomic DNA, the template, was used for profiling of the TCR beta VDJ and CDR3. Each CDR3 protein gets one entry after TCRdb re-called the reads with MiXCR. Altogether about 270,000 distinct CDR3 sequences are present, approximately 82% being singletons, with the ten largest covering around 40%. CDR3 length: 14 amino acids. CDR1 is SEHNR, CDR2 FQNEAQ, per germline (reference sequence). This clonotype was counted once. As yet, its antigen is unknown. The junction departs from the called germline gene at one end, perhaps through a read error. Patients chosen for sequencing had CD8+CD57+ cells that had expanded, as shown by flow cytometry. Patients uniformly had severe acquired aplastic anemia. There was no therapy given to any patient before the blood sampling took place.

The sample was sorted CD4+, CD8+, or CD8+CD57+ T cells (not recorded which) from PBMCs. This TCR was recovered from a human donor with aplastic anemia. The chain carries TRBV7-9 and TRBJ2-1, with D possibly being TRBD1 (5 bases). This CDR3 reads CASSLAGRKNEQVF. CDR3 in DNA: TGTGCCAGCAGCTTGGCAGGGCGTAAGAATGAGCAGGTCTTC.